This TCR beta chain was identified in a study of post-analysis software for immune sequencing data. Study-level findings and limits: Elevated frequency relative to controls characterized four or five TRBV segments in patients, TRBV5-6, TRBV5-1 and TRBV20-1 among them.

The library was made from cDNA and included unique molecular identifiers. Around 500,000 cDNA molecules were recovered from an input of roughly 0.95 to 10 million T cells. TCRdb independently ran MiXCR on the PCR reads; one entry per CDR3 protein. In the table there are 700,000 to 900,000 distinct CDR3 sequences, more than 45% of which are singletons. Worth noting for this clonotype: The target antigen is unknown.

The CDR3 contains 14 residues. Trimming removed 5 bases from V and 4 bases from J, with 17 bases in between. The V gene's germline CDR1 is DFQATT and CDR2 SNEGSKA (reference sequence). The sample comprised blood. This chain connects TRBV20-1 to TRBJ1-2; maybe TRBD1 (6 bases). The source of this sequence is a girl aged 10 to 17 with multiple sclerosis. As DNA, the CDR3 is TGCAGTGCTGGAAGCCGGGACACCCTCTATGGCTACACCTTC. Translation gives CSAGSRDTLYGYTF.